These T cell receptor beta chains were read from a single sample in a study of blood T cell repertoires in COVID-19. Here immunoSEQ multiplex PCR was the method, and the copy in TCRdb shows in-frame clones only, minus some. The sample lists 350,000 to 450,000 clones; around nine tenths were seen once. Sequencing used PBMCs or T cells enriched from blood (not recorded which). The receptors were gathered from a woman aged 25 to 39 who had recovered from COVID-19. CDR3s include the opening cysteine and the closing phenylalanine or tryptophan. A D gene is named only where the DNA matches it firmly. Clone size is stated in some rows and not others, as once, few, many or a class when expanded.

>TRBD1|once|TRBJ1-4|15|TRBV9
TGTGCCAGCAGCGGACGGGACAGGGGGCGGGAAAAACTGTTTTTT
CASSGRDRGREKLFF
>TRBD1|-|TRBJ1-4|15|TRBV30
TGTGCCTGGAACCAGGGGGTAGGGGCTAATGAAAAACTGTTTTTT
CAWNQGVGANEKLFF
>TRBD1|-|TRBJ1-1|12|TRBV6-4
TGTGCCAGCAGACGACTGACAGGGGTGGCTTTCTTT
CASRRLTGVAFF
>TRBD1|-|TRBJ2-2|14|TRBV24-1
TGTCCGGACAGGGGGCGCGTCGACACCGGGGAGCTGTTTTTT
CPDRGRVDTGELFF
>TRBD1|-|TRBJ2-7|15|TRBV29-1
TGCAGCGCCCGTACCGGGACAGGGGCCTCCTACGAGCAGTACTTC
CSARTGTGASYEQYF
>TRBD1|-|TRBJ2-1|12|TRBV29-1
TGCAGCGTTGGGGACAGGTACAATGAGCAGTTCTTC
CSVGDRYNEQFF
>-|-|TRBJ1-1|13|TRBV30
TGTGCCTGGAGTGTACACCCGAACACTGAAGCTTTCTTT
CAWSVHPNTEAFF
>TRBD1|-|TRBJ1-1|15|TRBV7-3
TGTGCCAGCAGCCCAACCGGGACAGGGGTGACTGAAGCTTTCTTT
CASSPTGTGVTEAFF
>-|-|TRBJ1-1|12|TRBV7-2
TGTGCCAGCATCCCCAGGGGCTTTTCGGCTTTCTTT
CASIPRGFSAFF
>-|-|TRBJ2-7|16|TRBV4-3
TGCGCCAGCAGCCAAGTGAGGGGATCCGGGGGGCACGAGCAGTACTTC
CASSQVRGSGGHEQYF
>-|-|TRBJ1-1|13|TRBV6-5
TGTGCCAGCAGCGGGTGGGGGGACACTGAAGCTTTCTTT
CASSGWGDTEAFF
>TRBD1|-|TRBJ1-4|15|TRBV5-8
TGTGCCAGCAGCTCAAAGGGACAGGGGAATGAAAAACTGTTTTTT
CASSSKGQGNEKLFF
>-|-|TRBJ1-2|15|TRBV4-3
TGCGCCAGCAGCCAAGATGGCCAGCCCCTGAGGGGCTACACCTTC
CASSQDGQPLRGYTF
>TRBD1|-|TRBJ1-2|19|TRBV9
TGTGCCAGCAGCGTAGATCTGTATGGATTGGGACAGACGAACTATGGCTACACCTTC
CASSVDLYGLGQTNYGYTF
>-|-|TRBJ2-7|13|TRBV9
TGTGCCAGCAGCGGGCAGGGCAGTTACGAGCAGTACTTC
CASSGQGSYEQYF
>TRBD1|-|TRBJ1-2|13|TRBV5-6
TGTGCCAGCAGCTTGAGGGGGCTGACTGGCTACACCTTC
CASSLRGLTGYTF
>TRBD1|-|TRBJ1-5|14|TRBV18
TGTGCCAGCTCAGCAGGGGGCCGAAATCAGCCCCAGCATTTT
CASSAGGRNQPQHF
>-|-|TRBJ2-1|16|TRBV3-1/TRBV3-2
TGTGCCAGCAGCCAAGATCGAATGGGGGGTAACAATGAGCAGTTCTTC
CASSQDRMGGNNEQFF
>TRBD1|-|TRBJ1-3|17|TRBV5-1
TGCGCCAGCGGAGACAGGGGTAGGGCTTATTCTGGAAACACCATATATTTT
CASGDRGRAYSGNTIYF
>-|-|TRBJ1-3|16|TRBV3-1/TRBV3-2
TGTGCCAGCAGCTATCGCCCCGGGGTAACTGGAAACACCATATATTTT
CASSYRPGVTGNTIYF
>-|-|TRBJ2-5|15|TRBV2
TGTGCCAGCAGTGAGGTTGTTCAGGGAAAAGAGACCCAGTACTTC
CASSEVVQGKETQYF
>-|once|TRBJ1-1|10|TRBV6-1
TGTGCCAGCAGTGAAGCCAGGGTCCCGTTT
CASSEARVPF
>TRBD1|few|TRBJ1-2|17|TRBV7-3
TGTGCCAGCAGCTTAGGCCTCCCGGGACAGCTTAACTATGGCTACACCTTC
CASSLGLPGQLNYGYTF
>TRBD1|-|TRBJ2-7|14|TRBV2
TGTGCCAGCATCAGACAGGGTGCAGGCGACGAGCAGTACTTC
CASIRQGAGDEQYF